The 22 T cell receptor beta chains listed next were all sequenced from one sample in a study of shared clonotypes between healthy human individuals. Repertoires were generated with immunoSEQ multiplex PCR, while TCRdb's copy carries only in-frame clones and drops some. Here the sample spans 550,000 to 600,000 clones, roughly four fifths being singletons. The sequenced material came from PBMCs. Every receptor here comes from a woman in her 40s in good health. Some clones in this sample may be carry-over from other donors' samples.

This clone was seen just once. The chain has TRBV19 and TRBJ1-2; the D is unclear. The CDR3 extends over 16 amino acids. Germline CDR1 and CDR2: LNHDA and SQIVND (reference sequence). V shed 7 bases and J shed 2 bases, with 20 bases lying between them. The CDR3 reads CASTHPRATGNYGYTF. CDR3 in DNA: TGTGCCAGTACCCATCCCCGGGCAACGGGGAACTATGGCTACACCTTC.

Details on this clone: The junction does not match germline at one end; this may be a read error. This chain joins TRBV5-4 and TRBJ1-4, with 10 bases matching TRBD1. This CDR3 is built from 14 residues. Germline V gene sequence: CDR1 SGHNT, CDR2 YYREEE (reference sequence). The CDR3 nucleotides are TGCGCCAGCAGCCGCGGGACAGGGGCTGAAAAACTGTTTTTT. This gives the protein CASSRGTGAEKLFF.

The CDR3 sequence: CASSGSLGNTIYF. The CDR3 DNA sequence: TGTGCCAGCAGTGGTAGTTTGGGAAACACCATATATTTT. The chain has TRBV2 and TRBJ1-3; D gene unclear. V was cut by 4 bases and J by 4 bases, with 8 bases left in between. Germline V gene lookup returns CDR1 SNHLY and CDR2 FYNNEI. CDR3 length: 13 residues.

This clone came up a few times. The J gene is TRBJ1-5, the V gene TRBV9; D may be TRBD1 (6 bases). The germline gives CDR1 SGDLS, CDR2 YYNGEE. CDR3 length: 15 amino acids. The V end was cut by 4 bases, the J end by 2 bases, with 13 bases between. The CDR3 here is CASSRGGLGNQPQHF. The CDR3 DNA reads as TGTGCCAGCAGCCGGGGGGGGCTTGGCAATCAGCCCCAGCATTTT.

Concerning this clone: The sample contains more than one DNA sequence encoding this CDR3. Written as DNA, the CDR3 is TGTGCCAGCAGCCCACGGGAGAAATCCTACAATGAGCAGTTCTTC. Translating gives CASSPREKSYNEQFF. The genes are TRBV9 and TRBJ2-1, with D possibly TRBD2 on 6 matching bases. The CDR3 runs 15 residues. The V end was cut by 4 bases, the J end by 1 base, with 12 bases between. The V gene's germline CDR1 is SGDLS and CDR2 YYNGEE.

This clone was found a few times. At the DNA level, this CDR3 is encoded by other sequences in the same sample as well. This chain links TRBV6-1 with TRBJ2-1; 12 positions match TRBD2. This CDR3 has 14 amino acids. Germline assignment: CDR1 MNHNS and CDR2 SASEGT. V lost 8 bases and J lost 8; bases outside the gene matches: 7. The DNA for the CDR3 is TGTGCCAGCCAGACTAGCGGGAGTCTCGATGAGCAGTTCTTC. Protein sequence: CASQTSGSLDEQFF.

This clone was picked up many times. V is TRBV27 and J is TRBJ2-7; perhaps TRBD2 as D (6 bases). The germline V gene has CDR1 MNHEY and CDR2 SMNVEV (reference sequence). Trimming stripped 9 bases from V and 5 bases from J, with 11 bases between. This CDR3 comprises 11 residues. The CDR3 region has the DNA TGTGCCAGTACCAGCGGGCACGAGCAGTACTTC. Translation: CASTSGHEQYF.

The rearrangement joins TRBV29-1 to TRBJ2-5; 7 positions agree with TRBD2. The CDR3 is 14 amino acids. Germline V gene sequence: CDR1 SQVTM, CDR2 ANQGSEA. Trimming cost V 4 bases and J 5 bases; bases outside gene matches: 10. CDR3 in amino acids: CSVGGGGPSETQYF. In DNA, the CDR3 is TGCAGCGTTGGCGGGGGAGGACCTTCCGAGACCCAGTACTTC. Variable domain in full (rest from reference TRBV29-1 and TRBJ2-5): SAVISQKPSRDICQRGTSLTIQCQVDSQVTMMFWYRQQPGQSLTLIATANQGSEATYESGFVIDKFPISRPNLTFSTLTVSNMSPEDSSIYLCSVGGGGPSETQYFGPGTRLLVL.

This clone came up once. The chain employs TRBV27 and TRBJ2-5; TRBD1 agrees at 8 bases. From germline, CDR1 is MNHEY and CDR2 SMNVEV (reference sequence). V lost 5 bases to trimming and J lost 1 base; unmatched junction nucleotides: 9. The CDR3 spans 16 residues. DNA of the CDR3: TGTGCCAGCAGTCAATCGACAGGGGCCGGCCAAGAGACCCAGTACTTC. Amino acids: CASSQSTGAGQETQYF.

This clone has just a few counts. The chain is built from TRBV14 and TRBJ2-5; 9 bases fit TRBD1. After removal of 4 bases from V and 2 bases from J, the junction contained 8 bases not matched to a gene. There are 16 residues in the CDR3. From germline, CDR1 is SGHDN and CDR2 FVKESK. CDR3 sequence: CASSRLVGQGQETQYF. The CDR3 DNA follows: TGTGCCAGCAGCCGCCTTGTAGGACAGGGGCAAGAGACCCAGTACTTC. Full variable domain (remainder filled in from reference TRBV14 and TRBJ2-5): EAGVTQFPSHSVIEKGQTVTLRCDPISGHDNLYWYRRVMGKEIKFLLHFVKESKQDESGMPNNRFLAERTGGTYSTLKVQPAELEDSGVYFCASSRLVGQGQETQYFGPGTRLLVL.

The chain is built from TRBV19 and TRBJ2-3; D possibly corresponds to TRBD2 (5 bases). Trimming cost V 10 bases and J 0 bases, with 11 bases left between them. Germline CDR1 reads LNHDA; CDR2 reads SQIVND (reference sequence). The CDR3 spans 13 residues. DNA of the CDR3: TGTGCCACGGGATACCCTAGCACAGATACGCAGTATTTT. It codes for CATGYPSTDTQYF. The full variable domain, in which reference TRBV19 and TRBJ2-3 provide the parts outside the CDR3, is DGGITQSPKYLFRKEGQNVTLSCEQNLNHDAMYWYRQDPGQGLRLIYYSQIVNDFQKGDIAEGYSVSREKKESFPLTVTSAQKNPTAFYLCATGYPSTDTQYFGPGTRLTVL.

The V gene is TRBV6-1, the J gene TRBJ2-1; TRBD1 matches at 8 bases. V lost 2 bases, J lost 5 bases, and 11 bases stayed unmatched. The CDR3 has 17 amino acids. Germline V lookup: CDR1 MNHNS, CDR2 SASEGT. The CDR3 DNA reads as TGTGCCAGCAGTGAAACCCGCCACCGGGACAGGCACAATGAGCAGTTCTTC. This sequence encodes CASSETRHRDRHNEQFF.

This chain joins TRBV28 and TRBJ2-7; 9 positions match TRBD1. This CDR3 is built from 12 residues. From germline, CDR1 is MDHEN and CDR2 SYDVKM. V was clipped by 5 bases and J by 9 bases; unmatched bases: 5. CDR3 region: CASSLQQGAQYF. CDR3 DNA: TGTGCCAGCAGTCTCCAACAGGGGGCGCAGTACTTC. Supplemented by reference TRBV28 and TRBJ2-7, the full variable domain reads DVKVTQSSRYLVKRTGEKVFLECVQDMDHENMFWYRQDPGLGLRLIYFSYDVKMKEKGDIPEGYSVSREKKERFSLILESASTNQTSMYLCASSLQQGAQYFGPGTRLTVT.

V gene TRBV11-2 combines with J gene TRBJ2-1; D is unresolved. V lost 2 bases and J 9 bases, leaving 11 bases between the germline ends. Germline CDR1 and CDR2: SGHAT and FQNNGV. The CDR3 runs to 13 residues. CDR3 nucleotide sequence: TGTGCCAGCAGCTTATGGCAGACCGCTGAGCAGTTCTTC. It translates to CASSLWQTAEQFF.

The chain couples TRBV9 to TRBJ2-7, with TRBD1 identical over 8 bases. The CDR3 covers 15 residues. Germline CDR1 SGDLS, CDR2 YYNGEE. Trimming cost V 2 bases and J 3 bases; bases outside gene matches: 7. CDR3 amino acids: CASSVSGQDNYEQYF. The DNA of the CDR3 is TGTGCCAGCAGCGTCTCGGGACAGGACAACTACGAGCAGTACTTC.

This rearrangement joins TRBV19 to TRBJ1-1; the D is unclear. The germline V gene has CDR1 LNHDA and CDR2 SQIVND (reference sequence). The V end lost 2 bases, the J end lost 6 bases, and 10 bases lay between the germline ends. CDR3 length equals 13 residues. The chain's CDR3 is CASSIIPRAEAFF. CDR3 coding DNA: TGTGCCAGTAGTATAATTCCCCGCGCTGAAGCTTTCTTT.

This clone was seen a single time. The genes are TRBV19 and TRBJ2-1, with D unclear. The germline gives CDR1 LNHDA, CDR2 SQIVND (reference sequence). The CDR3 runs to 15 residues. V was shortened by 6 bases and J by 0 bases, with 12 bases between the two germline ends. In DNA form, the CDR3 reads TGTGCCAGTAGGACGAACCCTAGCTCCTACAATGAGCAGTTCTTC. Protein product: CASRTNPSSYNEQFF. The whole variable domain, remainder taken from reference TRBV19 and TRBJ2-1, is DGGITQSPKYLFRKEGQNVTLSCEQNLNHDAMYWYRQDPGQGLRLIYYSQIVNDFQKGDIAEGYSVSREKKESFPLTVTSAQKNPTAFYLCASRTNPSSYNEQFFGPGTRLTVL.

The CDR3 DNA is TGTGCCAGCAGCTCCCTAGGGGAGGGCCAGAATGAGCAGTTCTTC. It translates to CASSSLGEGQNEQFF. This chain links TRBV7-3 with TRBJ2-1; 7 bases agree with TRBD2. In germline, CDR1 is SGHTA, CDR2 FQGTGA. V was clipped by 4 bases and J by 7 bases; unmatched bases: 10. There are 15 residues in the CDR3.

The gene calls are TRBV6-5 and TRBJ2-2; tentatively, D is TRBD1 or TRBD2 (6 bases each). CDR1 is MNHEY, CDR2 SVGAGI, per germline. The CDR3 totals 16 residues. V was cut by 1 base and J by 8 bases, with 17 bases left in between. CDR3 sequence (DNA): TGTGCCAGCAGTTACTGGGGGGCTAGGGGCGGAGGGGAGCTGTTTTTT. It specifies CASSYWGARGGGELFF.

The J gene is TRBJ1-5, the V gene TRBV18, with D possibly TRBD1 on 6 matching bases. Germline V gives CDR1 KGHSH, CDR2 LQKENI. The CDR3 consists of 14 residues. V dropped 3 bases and J dropped 6 bases, with 12 bases sitting between them. The CDR3 DNA reads as TGTGCCAGCTCACCCAGTCGGGGGCTTCAGCCCCAGCATTTT. Protein product: CASSPSRGLQPQHF.

The rearrangement joins TRBV2 to TRBJ1-4; D not resolved. The CDR3 sequence is 13 residues long. Trimming cost V 3 bases and J 4 bases, with 6 bases left between them. CDR1 is SNHLY and CDR2 is FYNNEI in the germline V gene. The CDR3 reads CASSDVNNEKLFF. The CDR3, as DNA: TGTGCCAGCAGTGACGTAAATAATGAAAAACTGTTTTTT.

The chain joins TRBV28 to TRBJ2-5, with 8 bases that match TRBD1. V trimming: 2 bases; J trimming: 1 base; junction bases outside the gene matches: 6. This CDR3 has 16 residues. The V gene's germline CDR1 is MDHEN and CDR2 SYDVKM. CDR3 amino acids: CASSLDRGGIQETQYF. Here the CDR3 DNA reads TGTGCCAGCAGTTTAGACAGGGGAGGCATCCAAGAGACCCAGTACTTC.